The rows below give T cell receptor beta chains drawn from one sample of a study of blood T cell repertoires in COVID-19. The method was immunoSEQ multiplex PCR; TCRdb's version includes in-frame clones alone and lacks a portion of them. This table holds 70,000 to 90,000 clones, less than 90% found once. What was sequenced was peripheral blood. The receptors shown here come from a human donor in a cohort sampled during active COVID-19. The CDR3 runs from the conserved cysteine through the conserved F or W. Each record gives: V gene, CDR3 protein.

TRBV4-1 | CASSPTGFGKGANVLTF
TRBV5-1 | CASRSGLADTGELFF
TRBV6-2/TRBV6-3 | CASSYNPQGTQYF
TRBV5-1 | CASSLEGGIYEQYF
TRBV7-2 | CASSLVVSDYGYTF
TRBV5-4 | CASSPPGQREETQYF
TRBV6-1 | CASSEPPNGELFF
TRBV18 | CASSSSIGDRFYNEQFF
TRBV7-2 | CASSQGQGDQPQHF
TRBV9 | CASSPRGSYNEQFF
TRBV5-1 | CASSSVPSSTDTQYF
TRBV10-2 | CASSDWTVSNYGYTF
TRBV11-2 | CASSLRGLNEQFF
TRBV2 | CASSELLSPLGGGISNEQFF
TRBV12-3/TRBV12-4 | CASSFGGTWQFF
TRBV6-5 | CASSYGQGNEAFF
TRBV3-1/TRBV3-2 | CASSRTVINYGYTF
TRBV15 | CATSRGETGEKLFF
TRBV27 | CASSLQGEDEKLFF
TRBV7-9 | CASSLQGAINSPLHF
TRBV7-6 | CASSLGIAGGTLGYNEQFF
TRBV10-3 | CAISKRTGDLNTEAFF
TRBV5-1 | CASSLKLGQGSEQYF
TRBV5-6 | CASSLFDRGPYEQYF
TRBV28 | CASSLRPRDWNEQFF
TRBV28 | CASSSLIRGYTF
TRBV19 | CASSISAQNEQFF
TRBV11-2 | CASSIRTGITDTQYF
TRBV5-1 | CASSYSGSSTGELFF
TRBV18 | CASSPRAEADLHF
TRBV9 | CASRRGGVNTEAFF
TRBV19 | CASRSQGHNEKLFF
TRBV19 | CASSGGPGGEQYF
TRBV15 | CATSRERELYEQYF
TRBV18 | CASSPGTGNEAFF
TRBV28 | CASSLSYQRGQETQYF